Shown below are 16 T cell receptor beta chains from a single sample sequenced in a study of T cells after yellow fever vaccination. TCRdb reanalysed the 5' RACE reads using MiXCR and keeps one entry per CDR3 protein. The sample holds some 250,000 distinct CDR3 sequences, around 3.5% seen once. Specimen: PBMCs, collected 15 days after the yellow fever booster vaccination. These TCRs come from a man between 18 and 35 years old who received the YFV17D yellow fever vaccine.

This clonotype was seen many times. The chain combines TRBV10-2 with TRBJ2-7; 8 bases are shared with TRBD1. Germline CDR1 reads WSHSY; CDR2 reads SAAADI. J was trimmed by 5 bases and V by 8 bases; bases with no gene match: 8. CDR3 length: 13 amino acids. The CDR3 DNA sequence: TGCGCCAGCGGATGGACAGGGTTGAACGAGCAGTACTTC. Its protein is CASGWTGLNEQYF.

This clonotype occurred many times. This sequence joins TRBV5-1 and TRBJ1-1, with D perhaps TRBD1 (5 bases). Germline loops: CDR1 SGHRS, CDR2 YFSETQ. V was pared by 2 bases and J by 11 bases, with 19 bases between. This CDR3 comprises 14 residues. The CDR3, as DNA: TGCGCCAGCAGCTTACTCGACGGGGGAGAACGGGCTTTCTTT. It encodes CASSLLDGGERAFF.

In this sample, this clonotype turned up many times. The V call is TRBV20-1, the J call TRBJ2-5; D is uncertain. Per germline, CDR1 DFQATT and CDR2 SNEGSKA (reference sequence). CDR3 length: 12 amino acids. Trimming shortened V by 3 bases and J by 4 bases, and 9 bases separated the two germline ends. CDR3 region: CSASWVRETQYF. The CDR3 nucleotides are TGCAGTGCTAGTTGGGTCAGAGAGACCCAGTACTTC.

This clonotype was detected only a few times. The chain carries TRBV5-1 and TRBJ2-5; no definite D call. Germline CDR1 is SGHRS and CDR2 is YFSETQ. This CDR3 is 14 amino acids long. Trimming pared 0 bases from V and 2 bases from J, leaving 8 bases between. The CDR3 nucleotides read TGCGCCAGCAGCTTGGGACGGCCTCAAGAGACCCAGTACTTC. Protein sequence: CASSLGRPQETQYF.

This clonotype has at least ten counts. The chain combines TRBV15 with TRBJ2-1, with a tentative D call TRBD2 (6 bases). From germline, CDR1 is LNHNV and CDR2 YYDKDF (reference sequence). The CDR3 has 15 amino acids. Trimming removed 0 bases from V and 6 bases from J, with 12 bases in between. CDR3 DNA sequence: TGTGCCACCAGCAGAGATTGGGGAGGACTCAATGAGCAGTTCTTC. Translation gives CATSRDWGGLNEQFF.

This chain uses TRBV9 with TRBJ1-1, with unresolved D. V lost 3 bases and J lost 4, with 13 bases in between. Germline CDR1 SGDLS, CDR2 YYNGEE. This CDR3 region has 14 residues. The CDR3 region has the DNA TGTGCCAGCAGCGAGGGCGGGGTTAGCACTGAAGCTTTCTTT. Protein sequence: CASSEGGVSTEAFF.

This clonotype was found many times. The chain recombines TRBV6-2 or TRBV6-3 with TRBJ1-2, with TRBD1 matching 7 bases. The CDR3 is 13 amino acids. V lost 5 bases to trimming and J lost 5 bases; unmatched junction nucleotides: 5. Germline V gives CDR1 MNHEY, CDR2 SVGEGT. In DNA, the CDR3 is TGTGCCAGCAGTGCGCGACAGGGATATGGCTACACCTTC. Its protein product is CASSARQGYGYTF.

This clonotype was detected many times. The gene calls are TRBV11-3 and TRBJ2-1, with a possible D match to TRBD2 (7 bases). CDR1 is SGHNT and CDR2 is YENEEA in the germline V gene. CDR3 length: 15 residues. V lost 4 bases to trimming and J lost 4 bases, with 14 bases between them. This chain's CDR3 is CASSSGGGPYNEQFF. The CDR3 region has the DNA TGTGCCAGCAGCTCGGGGGGCGGCCCTTACAATGAGCAGTTCTTC.

The sample holds many counts of this clonotype. The chain couples TRBV12-3 or TRBV12-4 to TRBJ1-2; D possibly corresponds to TRBD1 (5 bases). Between the trimmed V and J ends, which lost 4 bases and 8 bases, there was a span of 14 bases. The CDR3 covers 13 residues. The CDR3 spells CASSWAFGTGYTF. In nucleotides, the CDR3 is TGTGCCAGCAGTTGGGCTTTCGGGACCGGCTACACCTTC.

At least ten counts were recorded for this clonotype. The chain employs TRBV20-1 and TRBJ1-2, with 8 positions matching TRBD1. The germline V gene encodes CDR1 DFQATT and CDR2 SNEGSKA (reference sequence). The CDR3 runs to 11 residues. Germline trimming cut 6 bases from V and 10 bases from J; bases unmatched to any gene: 7. As DNA, the CDR3 is TGCAGTGCCACCAGGGGGCTCACCTACACCTTC. Translation gives CSATRGLTYTF.

This rearrangement joins TRBV5-4 to TRBJ2-3; 7 bases map to TRBD2. V lost 0 bases, J lost 2 bases, and 6 bases stayed unmatched. Germline loops: CDR1 SGHNT, CDR2 YYREEE (reference sequence). There are 16 residues in the CDR3. CDR3: CASSLGGGGLTDTQYF. DNA for the CDR3: TGTGCCAGCAGCTTGGGTGGCGGGGGACTCACAGATACGCAGTATTTT. Using reference TRBV5-4 and TRBJ2-3 for the parts outside the CDR3, the full variable domain is ETGVTQSPTHLIKTRGQQVTLRCSSQSGHNTVSWYQQALGQGPQFIFQYYREEENGRGNFPPRFSGLQFPNYSSELNVNALELDDSALYLCASSLGGGGLTDTQYFGPGTRLTVL.

This clonotype was counted many times. This chain links TRBV10-3 with TRBJ1-3; weak D call: TRBD1 (6 bases). Germline CDR1 reads ENHRY; CDR2 reads SYGVKD. The CDR3 length is 15 residues. Trimming pared 4 bases from V and 3 bases from J, leaving 13 bases between. For the CDR3, the DNA is TGTGCCATCAGTGCCTCGGGACACCGTGGAAACACCATATATTTT. Amino acid sequence: CAISASGHRGNTIYF.

This clonotype was seen ten or more times. This rearrangement joins TRBV9 to TRBJ2-2; 7 bases are a match to TRBD2. V shed 0 bases, J shed 1 base, and the junction held 0 bases outside the gene matches. This CDR3 comprises 15 residues. Germline V CDR1 and CDR2: SGDLS, YYNGEE. The CDR3 DNA follows: TGTGCCAGCAGCGTAGGCGGGGGGAACACCGGGGAGCTGTTTTTT. It specifies CASSVGGGNTGELFF.

In its sample, this clonotype was seen many times. The CDR3 DNA sequence: TGTGCCTCACCGTATGACAGGGACTATGGCTACACCTTC. This translates into CASPYDRDYGYTF. The chain employs TRBV27 and TRBJ1-2, with 7 bases that match TRBD1. Trimming cost V 11 bases and J 3 bases; bases outside gene matches: 9. Germline V lookup: CDR1 MNHEY, CDR2 SMNVEV (reference sequence). There are 13 residues in the CDR3.

At least ten counts were recorded for this clonotype. The chain is built from TRBV7-2 and TRBJ1-2; D is unclear. V was pared by 3 bases and J by 8 bases, with 16 bases between. Germline assignment: CDR1 SGHTA and CDR2 FQGNSA. CDR3 length equals 14 residues. The CDR3 DNA follows: TGTGCCAGCAGCTTTTCCGCGGGCGACGAAGGCTACACCTTC. It is translated as CASSFSAGDEGYTF.

This clonotype was found many times. V gene TRBV5-1 combines with J gene TRBJ1-4; possible D gene TRBD1, 5 bases. The CDR3 covers 13 residues. Looked up from germline, CDR1 is SGHRS and CDR2 is YFSETQ. The V gene lost 0 bases and the J gene lost 10 bases, with 10 bases spanning the gap. CDR3: CASSLEQGGKLFF. The CDR3 DNA is TGCGCCAGCAGCTTGGAGCAGGGAGGAAAACTGTTTTTT.